The entry below gives a single T cell receptor beta chain sequence along with its context. In the study's own analysis: Nucleated cell counts were estimated from reference gene primer amplification. Clones were read by immunoSEQ multiplex PCR, and TCRdb kept only the in-frame ones, dropping some. The V and J calls and clone size come from that table; D and trimming were worked out from the DNA. The sample carries roughly 200,000 clones, 88% recorded once. The data belong to a study of blood T cell repertoires in COVID-19. Cohort assignment relied on participant-reported clinical history. Donors of Cohort 3 who recovered were those that had two negative PCRs, clearance, or symptom resolution. Trimming removed 5 bases from V and 4 bases from J, with 15 bases in between. The CDR3 has 15 amino acids. Germline CDR1 reads MGHRA; CDR2 reads YSYEKL.

The sequence was obtained from a woman aged 25 to 45 who had recovered from COVID-19. The V call is TRBV4-1, the J call TRBJ2-1, with D perhaps matching TRBD1 (6 bases). The sequencing input was PBMCs or T cells enriched from blood (not recorded which). The CDR3 DNA follows: TGCGCCAGCAGCGTATCCAGGGGAAATTACAATGAGCAGTTCTTC. The encoded protein is CASSVSRGNYNEQFF.